This T cell receptor beta chain stems from a study of blood T cell repertoires in COVID-19. Study details: Samples of COVID-19 (acute and convalescent) were obtained from the United States, Italy and Spain. Sources were T cells, B-cell-depleted T cells, or PBMCs; the material itself was cDNA or gDNA.

This clone was detected only once. The ends lost 1 base at V and 7 bases at J; junction bases unmatched: 7. Germline CDR1 SNHLY, CDR2 FYNNEI. This CDR3 spans 15 amino acids. Original data processing: Estimates of nucleated cell counts were drawn from the amplification of reference gene primers. Generated by immunoSEQ multiplex PCR, the TCRdb table keeps only in-frame clones and is missing some. That table gives V, J and clone size, and the DNA gave D and trimming. The sample shows 55,000 to 65,000 clones, about 85% of them seen only once. The chain recombines TRBV2 with TRBJ2-4; 7 bases line up with TRBD2. The specimen was peripheral blood. The source is a woman older than 75 with acute or convalescent COVID-19. The CDR3 DNA reads as TGTGCCAGCAGTGAAGGACTAGCCGGGTTGAACATTCAGTACTTC. The encoded protein is CASSEGLAGLNIQYF.